What follows are 10 T cell receptor beta chains derived from one specimen sequenced in a study of vaccination effects on CD4 cells after COVID-19. Their cognate antigens are unknown. Using immunoSEQ multiplex PCR, the repertoire was profiled, and TCRdb retains in-frame clones only, with some absent. The sample has 66,000 or so clones, less than 85% seen once. Isolation of CD4+ T cells took place after approximately 10 days of culture. Participants were vaccinated with two doses of either the BNT162b2 or mRNA-1273 vaccine. The specimen was CD4+ T cells from PBMCs cultured without peptide, collected after COVID-19 vaccination. Source of these receptors: a human donor who received a COVID-19 vaccine.

The chain is built from TRBV2 and TRBJ2-3; 7 bases fit TRBD2. This CDR3 has 14 amino acids. The germline V gene encodes CDR1 SNHLY and CDR2 FYNNEI. With V trimmed by 1 base and J by 6 bases, 4 bases remained unmatched. The chain's CDR3 is CASSEGLAADTQYF. Here the CDR3 DNA reads TGTGCCAGCAGTGAAGGACTAGCTGCCGATACGCAGTATTTT.

This chain joins TRBV5-1 and TRBJ1-1; D is possibly TRBD1 (5 bases). This CDR3 region has 14 residues. The ends were cut back, 0 bases at V and 11 bases at J, with 17 bases in the middle. Germline-derived CDR1 and CDR2 are SGHRS and YFSETQ. Written as DNA, the CDR3 is TGCGCCAGCAGCTTGGCCACGATACAGGAAGGGGCTTTCTTT. The encoded protein is CASSLATIQEGAFF.

A few counts support this clone. V gene TRBV6-5 combines with J gene TRBJ2-7; TRBD2 is a possible D gene (6 bases). From germline, CDR1 is MNHEY and CDR2 SVGAGI. The V gene lost 7 bases and the J gene lost 0 bases, with 10 bases spanning the gap. The CDR3 is made up of 13 amino acids. CDR3: CASTGVSSYEQYV. CDR3 bases: TGTGCCAGCACGGGGGTGAGCTCCTACGAGCAGTACGTC.

This clone was seen just once. The chain combines TRBV5-6 with TRBJ1-6, with TRBD1 identical over 7 bases. Germline loops: CDR1 SGHDT, CDR2 YYEEEE. The ends lost 3 bases at V and 12 bases at J; junction bases unmatched: 9. The CDR3 is 14 amino acids. CDR3 coding DNA: TGTGCCAGCAGCTCAAGGGGGCGGGATCTACCCCTCCACTTT. Residues: CASSSRGRDLPLHF.

This chain uses TRBV5-1 with TRBJ2-3; no reliable D call. CDR3 length: 14 residues. Germline V gene sequence: CDR1 SGHRS, CDR2 YFSETQ. The V end lost 4 bases, the J end lost 4 bases, and 13 bases lay between the germline ends. The CDR3 region is CASSPLAQADTQYF. The DNA of the CDR3 is TGCGCCAGCAGCCCACTCGCCCAGGCAGATACGCAGTATTTT. Complete variable domain (other parts from reference TRBV5-1 and TRBJ2-3): KAGVTQTPRYLIKTRGQQVTLSCSPISGHRSVSWYQQTPGQGLQFLFEYFSETQRNKGNFPGRFSGRQFSNSRSEMNVSTLELGDSALYLCASSPLAQADTQYFGPGTRLTVL.

The chain has TRBV7-3 and TRBJ1-1; D gene ambiguous. With 1 base removed from V and 3 bases from J, the gap between germline ends came to 6 bases. From germline, CDR1 is SGHTA and CDR2 FQGTGA. The CDR3 spans 13 residues. CDR3 residues: CASSLRIDTEAFF. As DNA, the CDR3 is TGTGCCAGCAGCTTAAGGATTGACACTGAAGCTTTCTTT.

This chain connects TRBV5-1 to TRBJ1-4; D uncertain. V lost 0 bases, J lost 5 bases, and 11 bases lay in between. The CDR3 runs 15 residues. Germline V gene data show CDR1 as SGHRS and CDR2 as YFSETQ. The CDR3 is CASSLAGVLNEKLFF. The CDR3 nucleotides read TGCGCCAGCAGCTTGGCCGGGGTCCTGAATGAAAAACTGTTTTTT.

The genes are TRBV2 and TRBJ2-3, with 10 bases matching TRBD2. V was clipped by 8 bases and J by 3 bases; unmatched bases: 8. Germline V gives CDR1 SNHLY, CDR2 FYNNEI. This CDR3 comprises 15 residues. The CDR3 is CASRPSGGPTDTQYF. The CDR3 DNA is TGTGCCAGCCGTCCTAGCGGGGGTCCGACAGATACGCAGTATTTT.

This sequence joins TRBV30 and TRBJ1-1; D not resolved. The CDR3 length is 11 residues. The V and J ends lost 1 base and 7 bases respectively, with 7 bases between them. From germline, CDR1 is GTSNPN and CDR2 SVGIG (reference sequence). The CDR3 sequence: CAWSAVLEAFF. The CDR3 DNA reads TGTGCCTGGAGTGCCGTTCTTGAAGCTTTCTTT.

As concerns this clone: The limits of the CDR3 on the DNA are not certain, so only TCRdb's listed CDR3 is given. The CDR3 is CASSGFGTGASNV. V usage is TRBV6-4 and J usage is TRBJ2-7; TRBD1, the D gene given by the table, was not confirmed from the DNA. Looked up from germline, CDR1 is MRHNA and CDR2 is SNTAGT. The CDR3 is 13 residues long, ends included.